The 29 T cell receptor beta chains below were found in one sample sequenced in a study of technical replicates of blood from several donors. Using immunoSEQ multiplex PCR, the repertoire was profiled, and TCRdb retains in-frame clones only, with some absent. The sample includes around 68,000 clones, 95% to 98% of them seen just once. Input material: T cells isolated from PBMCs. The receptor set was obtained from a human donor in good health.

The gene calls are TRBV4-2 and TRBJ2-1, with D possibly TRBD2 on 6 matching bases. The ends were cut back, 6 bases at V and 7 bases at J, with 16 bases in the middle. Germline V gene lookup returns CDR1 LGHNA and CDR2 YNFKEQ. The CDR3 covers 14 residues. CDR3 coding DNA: TGTGCCAGCAGTTCATTGGGGGGAGTAAATGAGCAGTTCTTC. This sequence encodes CASSSLGGVNEQFF.

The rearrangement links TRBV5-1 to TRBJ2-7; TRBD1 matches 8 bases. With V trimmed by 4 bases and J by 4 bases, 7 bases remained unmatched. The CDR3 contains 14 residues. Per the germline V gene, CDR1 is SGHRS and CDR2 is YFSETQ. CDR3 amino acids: CASSTDRDKYEQYF. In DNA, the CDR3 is TGCGCCAGCAGCACGGACAGGGATAAGTACGAGCAGTACTTC.

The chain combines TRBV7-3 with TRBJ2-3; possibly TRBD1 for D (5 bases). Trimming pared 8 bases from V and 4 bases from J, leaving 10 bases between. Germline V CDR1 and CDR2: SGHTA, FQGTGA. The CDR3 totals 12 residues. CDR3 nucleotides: TGTGCCAGCGGAACAGGTTCAGATACGCAGTATTTT. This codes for CASGTGSDTQYF.

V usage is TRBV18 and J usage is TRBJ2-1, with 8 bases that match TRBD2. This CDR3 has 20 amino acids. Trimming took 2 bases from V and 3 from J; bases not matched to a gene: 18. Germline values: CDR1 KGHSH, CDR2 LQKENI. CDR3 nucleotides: TGTGCCAGCTCACCAGGATGGAGCGGGAGTTCGTATGGGGACTACAATGAGCAGTTCTTC. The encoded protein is CASSPGWSGSSYGDYNEQFF.

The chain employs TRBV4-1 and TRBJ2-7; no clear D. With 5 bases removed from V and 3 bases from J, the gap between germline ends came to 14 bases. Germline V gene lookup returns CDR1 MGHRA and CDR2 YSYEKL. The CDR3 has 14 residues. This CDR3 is CASSSSNARYEQYF. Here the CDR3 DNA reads TGCGCCAGCAGCTCTAGTAACGCACGCTACGAGCAGTACTTC.

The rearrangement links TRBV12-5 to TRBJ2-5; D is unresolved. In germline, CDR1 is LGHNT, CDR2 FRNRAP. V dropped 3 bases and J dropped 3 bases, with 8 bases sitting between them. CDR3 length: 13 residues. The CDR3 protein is CASGLGEEETQYF. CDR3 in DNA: TGTGCTAGTGGTTTAGGTGAGGAAGAGACCCAGTACTTC.

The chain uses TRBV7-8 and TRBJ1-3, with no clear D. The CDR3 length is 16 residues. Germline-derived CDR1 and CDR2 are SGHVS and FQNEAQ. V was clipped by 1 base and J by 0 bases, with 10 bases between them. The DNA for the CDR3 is TGTGCCAGCAGCTTAGTTCTGGGCCCCTCTGGAAACACCATATATTTT. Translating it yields CASSLVLGPSGNTIYF.

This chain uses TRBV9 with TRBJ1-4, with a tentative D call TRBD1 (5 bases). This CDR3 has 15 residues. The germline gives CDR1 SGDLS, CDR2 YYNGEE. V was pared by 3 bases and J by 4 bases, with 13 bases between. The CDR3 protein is CASSAWGGINEKLFF. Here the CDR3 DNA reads TGTGCCAGCAGCGCTTGGGGGGGGATTAATGAAAAACTGTTTTTT.

The CDR3 nucleotides are TGTGCCAGCAGTTACTCGAGCCCCAGGGGAGCTGGCTACACCTTC. It specifies CASSYSSPRGAGYTF. The genes are TRBV6-5 and TRBJ1-2, with D possibly TRBD1 on 6 matching bases. The CDR3 extends over 15 amino acids. The V gene's germline CDR1 is MNHEY and CDR2 SVGAGI. Trimming took off 0 bases at V and 7 bases at J, with 15 bases between the two ends.

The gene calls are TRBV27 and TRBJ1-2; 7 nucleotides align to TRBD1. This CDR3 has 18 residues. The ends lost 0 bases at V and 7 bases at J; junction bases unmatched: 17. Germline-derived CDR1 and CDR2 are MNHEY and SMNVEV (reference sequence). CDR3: CASSLSFWVGGAFGGYTF. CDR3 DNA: TGTGCCAGCAGTTTATCGTTCTGGGTAGGGGGCGCCTTTGGTGGCTACACCTTC.

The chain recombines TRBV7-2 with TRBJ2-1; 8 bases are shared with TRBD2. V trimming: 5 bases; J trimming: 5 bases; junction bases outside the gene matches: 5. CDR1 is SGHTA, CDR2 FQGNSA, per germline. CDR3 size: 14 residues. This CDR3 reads CASSPVGGDNEQFF. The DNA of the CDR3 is TGTGCCAGCAGCCCAGTCGGGGGGGACAATGAGCAGTTCTTC.

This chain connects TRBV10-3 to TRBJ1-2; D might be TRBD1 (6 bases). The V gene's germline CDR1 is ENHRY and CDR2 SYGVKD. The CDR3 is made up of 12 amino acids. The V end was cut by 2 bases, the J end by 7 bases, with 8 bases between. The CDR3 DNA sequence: TGTGCCATCAGTGAGACAGGGCGTGGCTACACCTTC. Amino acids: CAISETGRGYTF.

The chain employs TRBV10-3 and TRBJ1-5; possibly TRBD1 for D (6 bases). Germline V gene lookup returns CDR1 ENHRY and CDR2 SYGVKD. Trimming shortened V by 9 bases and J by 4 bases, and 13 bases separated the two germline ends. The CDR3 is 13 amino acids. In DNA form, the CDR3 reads TGTGCCATTACTGGACAGATAAATCAGCCCCAGCATTTT. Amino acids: CAITGQINQPQHF.

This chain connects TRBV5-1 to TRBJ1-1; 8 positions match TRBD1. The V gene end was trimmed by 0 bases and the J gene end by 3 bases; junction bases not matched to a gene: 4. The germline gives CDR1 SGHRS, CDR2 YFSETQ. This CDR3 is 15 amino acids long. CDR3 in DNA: TGCGCCAGCAGCTTGGGGACAGGGTTGGACACTGAAGCTTTCTTT. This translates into CASSLGTGLDTEAFF.

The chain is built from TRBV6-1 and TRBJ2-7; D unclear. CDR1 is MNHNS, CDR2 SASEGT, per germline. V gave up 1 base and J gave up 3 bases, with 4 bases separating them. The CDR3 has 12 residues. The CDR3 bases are TGTGCCAGCAGTGAAGTCAACTACGAGCAGTACTTC. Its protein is CASSEVNYEQYF.

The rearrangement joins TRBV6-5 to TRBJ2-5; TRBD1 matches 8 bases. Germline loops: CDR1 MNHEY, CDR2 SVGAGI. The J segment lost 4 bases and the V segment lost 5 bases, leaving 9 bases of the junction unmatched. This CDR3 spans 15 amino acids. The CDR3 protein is CASSTNLGQGETQYF. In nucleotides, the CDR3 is TGTGCCAGCAGTACAAACCTCGGACAGGGAGAGACCCAGTACTTC.

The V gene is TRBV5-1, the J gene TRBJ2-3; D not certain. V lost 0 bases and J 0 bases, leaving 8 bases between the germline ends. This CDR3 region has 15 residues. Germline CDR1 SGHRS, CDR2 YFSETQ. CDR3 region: CASSLVLGSTDTQYF. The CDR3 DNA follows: TGCGCCAGCAGCTTGGTCCTAGGAAGCACAGATACGCAGTATTTT.

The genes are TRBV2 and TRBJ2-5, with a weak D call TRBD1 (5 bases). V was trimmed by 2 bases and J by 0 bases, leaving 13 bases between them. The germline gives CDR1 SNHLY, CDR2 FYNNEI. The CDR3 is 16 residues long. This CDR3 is CASSEKLQGYQETQYF. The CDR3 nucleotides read TGTGCCAGCAGTGAAAAACTCCAGGGCTACCAAGAGACCCAGTACTTC. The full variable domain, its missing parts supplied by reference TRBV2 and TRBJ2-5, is EPEVTQTPSHQVTQMGQEVILRCVPISNHLYFYWYRQILGQKVEFLVSFYNNEISEKSEIFDDQFSVERPDGSNFTLKIRSTKLEDSAMYFCASSEKLQGYQETQYFGPGTRLLVL.

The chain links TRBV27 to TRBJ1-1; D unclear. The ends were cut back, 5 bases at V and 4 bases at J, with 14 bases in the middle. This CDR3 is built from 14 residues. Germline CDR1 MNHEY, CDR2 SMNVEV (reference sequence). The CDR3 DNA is TGTGCCAGCAGTAGGAGGGATTTAGCCACTGAAGCTTTCTTT. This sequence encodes CASSRRDLATEAFF.

CDR3 DNA: TGTGCCAGCAGCAGAAACCGGGACAGAATCTACGAGCAGTACTTC. It translates to CASSRNRDRIYEQYF. This chain joins TRBV7-8 and TRBJ2-7; 7 bases are a match to TRBD1. The CDR3 is 15 residues long. V was pared by 5 bases and J by 3 bases, with 10 bases of the junction left unmatched. CDR1 is SGHVS, CDR2 FQNEAQ, per germline. The full variable domain, completed using reference TRBV7-8 and TRBJ2-7, is GAGVSQSPRYKVAKRGQDVALRCDPISGHVSLFWYQQALGQGPEFLTYFQNEAQLDKSGLPSDRFFAERPEGSVSTLKIQRTQQEDSAVYLCASSRNRDRIYEQYFGPGTRLTVT.

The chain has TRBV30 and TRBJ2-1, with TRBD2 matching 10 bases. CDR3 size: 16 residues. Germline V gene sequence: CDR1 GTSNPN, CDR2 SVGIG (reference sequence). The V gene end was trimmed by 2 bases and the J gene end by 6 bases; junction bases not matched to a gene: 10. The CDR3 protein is CAWSLQRLAGTNEQFF. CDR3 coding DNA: TGTGCCTGGAGTCTGCAACGACTAGCGGGCACCAATGAGCAGTTCTTC.

The DNA for the CDR3 is TGTGCCTGTTCGTTAGACAGGCGAGGTCAGCCCCAGCATTTT. The encoded protein is CACSLDRRGQPQHF. The genes are TRBV30 and TRBJ1-5; weak D call: TRBD1 (6 bases). Trimming stripped 6 bases from V and 6 bases from J, with 18 bases between. The CDR3 spans 14 residues. CDR1 and CDR2 from the germline V gene are GTSNPN and SVGIG (reference sequence).

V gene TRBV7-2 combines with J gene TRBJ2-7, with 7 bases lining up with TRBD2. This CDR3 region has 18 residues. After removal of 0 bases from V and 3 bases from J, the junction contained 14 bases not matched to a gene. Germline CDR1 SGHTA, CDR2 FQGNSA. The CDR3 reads CASSLALSGTTLFYEQYF. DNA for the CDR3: TGTGCCAGCAGCTTAGCGTTAAGCGGGACCACCTTGTTCTACGAGCAGTACTTC.

CDR3 nucleotides: TGTGCCAGCAGCTTCGGGACAGGGGATACGCAGTATTTT. As protein: CASSFGTGDTQYF. The chain couples TRBV7-9 to TRBJ2-3; 9 bases align to TRBD1. This CDR3 is 13 amino acids long. The germline V gene encodes CDR1 SEHNR and CDR2 FQNEAQ (reference sequence). With V trimmed by 3 bases and J by 6 bases, 1 base remained unmatched.

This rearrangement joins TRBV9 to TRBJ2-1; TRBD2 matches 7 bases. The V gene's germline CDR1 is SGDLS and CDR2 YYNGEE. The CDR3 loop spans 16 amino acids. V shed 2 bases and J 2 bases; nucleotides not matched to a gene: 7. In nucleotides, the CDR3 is TGTGCCAGCAGCGTTGGGGGGGGAGAGGCCTACAATGAGCAGTTCTTC. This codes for CASSVGGGEAYNEQFF.

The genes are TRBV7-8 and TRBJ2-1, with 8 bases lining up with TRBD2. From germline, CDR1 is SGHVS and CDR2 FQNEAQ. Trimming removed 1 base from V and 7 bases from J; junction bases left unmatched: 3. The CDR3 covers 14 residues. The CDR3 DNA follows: TGTGCCAGCAGCTTAGGGACTAGCAGAAATGAGCAGTTCTTC. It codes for CASSLGTSRNEQFF.

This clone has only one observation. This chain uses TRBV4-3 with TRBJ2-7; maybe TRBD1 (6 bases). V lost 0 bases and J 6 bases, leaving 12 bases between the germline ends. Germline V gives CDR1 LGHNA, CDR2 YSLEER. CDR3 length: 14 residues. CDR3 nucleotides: TGCGCCAGCAGCCAAGAAGGGGGTGGAATCGAGCAGTACTTC. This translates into CASSQEGGGIEQYF.

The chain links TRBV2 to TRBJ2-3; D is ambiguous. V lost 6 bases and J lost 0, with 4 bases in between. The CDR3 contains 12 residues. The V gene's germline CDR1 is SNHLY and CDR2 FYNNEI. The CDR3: CASRSSTDTQYF. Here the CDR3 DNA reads TGTGCCAGCAGGTCTAGCACAGATACGCAGTATTTT.

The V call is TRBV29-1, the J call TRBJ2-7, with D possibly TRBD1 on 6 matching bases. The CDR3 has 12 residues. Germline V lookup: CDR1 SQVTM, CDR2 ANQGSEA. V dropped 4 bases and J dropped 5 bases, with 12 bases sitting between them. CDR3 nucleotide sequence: TGCAGCGTTGGAAACAGGGTCGACGAGCAGTACTTC. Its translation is CSVGNRVDEQYF.